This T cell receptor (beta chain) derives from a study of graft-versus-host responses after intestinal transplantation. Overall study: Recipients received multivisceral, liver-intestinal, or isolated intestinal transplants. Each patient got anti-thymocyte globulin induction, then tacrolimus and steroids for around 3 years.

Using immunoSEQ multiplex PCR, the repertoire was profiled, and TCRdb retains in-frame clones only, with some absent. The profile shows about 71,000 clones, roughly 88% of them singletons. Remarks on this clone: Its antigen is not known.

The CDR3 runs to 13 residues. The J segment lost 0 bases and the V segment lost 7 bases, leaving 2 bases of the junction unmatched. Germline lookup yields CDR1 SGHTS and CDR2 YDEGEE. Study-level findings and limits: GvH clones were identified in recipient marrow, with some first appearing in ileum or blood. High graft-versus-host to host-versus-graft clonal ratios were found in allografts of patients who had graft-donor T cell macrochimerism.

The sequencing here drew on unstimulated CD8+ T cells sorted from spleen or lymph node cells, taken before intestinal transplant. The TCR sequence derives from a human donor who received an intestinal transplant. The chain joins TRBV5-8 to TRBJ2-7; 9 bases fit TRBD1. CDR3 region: CASGTGSSYEQYF. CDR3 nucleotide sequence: TGTGCCAGCGGGACAGGGAGCTCCTACGAGCAGTACTTC.